The 17 T cell receptor beta chains below were found in one sample sequenced in a study of cytomegalovirus exposure and HLA in healthy donors. 60 Vbeta and 13 Jbeta primers were used in PCR. Measured with immunoSEQ multiplex PCR; TCRdb has only the in-frame clones, and not every one. The data show just over 200,000 clones, under 85% seen once. Input material: PBMCs. The receptor source for this set is a man aged 50 to 60 in good health and CMV-seronegative.

The chain recombines TRBV30 with TRBJ2-3; D possibly corresponds to TRBD2 (5 bases). The CDR3 extends over 13 amino acids. Germline CDR1 GTSNPN, CDR2 SVGIG (reference sequence). V gave up 3 bases and J gave up 2 bases, with 9 bases separating them. Here the CDR3 reads CAWRAGVTDTQYF. The CDR3 DNA follows: TGTGCCTGGAGAGCCGGGGTCACAGATACGCAGTATTTT.

The rearrangement links TRBV7-9 to TRBJ2-1; the match to TRBD2 covers 12 bases. CDR1 and CDR2 from the germline V gene are SEHNR and FQNEAQ (reference sequence). V was clipped by 1 base and J by 10 bases; unmatched bases: 5. The CDR3 is made up of 15 amino acids. The CDR3 DNA follows: TGTGCCAGCAGCTTAGTCGACGGGACTAGCGGGGAGCAGTTCTTC. Translating it yields CASSLVDGTSGEQFF. The full variable domain, its missing parts supplied by reference TRBV7-9 and TRBJ2-1, is DTGVSQNPRHKITKRGQNVTFRCDPISEHNRLYWYRQTLGQGPEFLTYFQNEAQLEKSRLLSDRFSAERPKGSFSTLEIQRTEQGDSAMYLCASSLVDGTSGEQFFGPGTRLTVL.

V usage is TRBV28 and J usage is TRBJ2-6, with D possibly TRBD1 on 5 matching bases. Deletions cut 5 bases from V and 4 bases from J, with 12 bases between. Looked up from germline, CDR1 is MDHEN and CDR2 is SYDVKM. CDR3 size: 15 residues. CDR3 sequence: CASSAIGAGANVLTF. The DNA for the CDR3 is TGTGCCAGCAGTGCTATAGGGGCCGGGGCCAACGTCCTGACTTTC.

The chain employs TRBV18 and TRBJ2-6; weak D call: TRBD1 (6 bases). The CDR3 extends over 17 amino acids. Trimming took off 0 bases at V and 0 bases at J, with 9 bases between the two ends. Germline CDR1 KGHSH, CDR2 LQKENI. Here the CDR3 reads CASSPPGQLSGANVLTF. The CDR3, as DNA: TGTGCCAGCTCACCACCCGGACAGCTCTCTGGGGCCAACGTCCTGACTTTC.

The genes are TRBV7-9 and TRBJ2-1; 8 nucleotides line up with TRBD1. J was trimmed by 3 bases and V by 8 bases; bases with no gene match: 3. Germline V CDR1 and CDR2: SEHNR, FQNEAQ (reference sequence). The CDR3 has 13 amino acids. CDR3 amino acids: CASGTGGYNEQFF. The CDR3, as DNA: TGTGCCAGCGGGACAGGAGGCTACAATGAGCAGTTCTTC.

The chain employs TRBV4-1 and TRBJ2-1; 13 bases are shared with TRBD2. Germline V gene lookup returns CDR1 MGHRA and CDR2 YSYEKL. The CDR3 runs to 15 residues. With 4 bases clipped from V and 8 bases from J, the junction kept 5 bases outside the gene matches. CDR3 protein: CASSLGTSGTYEQFF. DNA for the CDR3: TGCGCCAGCAGCCTTGGGACTAGCGGGACCTATGAGCAGTTCTTC.

This clone has a handful of counts. An end of the junction differs from the germline gene, which may be a read error. The chain couples TRBV7-9 to TRBJ1-1, with D possibly matching TRBD1 (5 bases). CDR1 SEHNR and CDR2 FQNEAQ come from the germline V gene (reference sequence). The CDR3 is 15 amino acids. Written as DNA, the CDR3 is TGTTCCAGCAGCTTAGCGCGGGGGGTAGGCACTGAAGCTTTCTTT. Its protein is CSSSLARGVGTEAFF.

This chain uses TRBV28 with TRBJ2-3; tentatively, D is TRBD1 (6 bases). CDR1 and CDR2 from the germline V gene are MDHEN and SYDVKM. The ends were cut back, 4 bases at V and 0 bases at J, with 11 bases in the middle. The CDR3 runs to 15 residues. The CDR3 DNA reads as TGTGCCAGCAGTTGGGGACAAGATAGCACAGATACGCAGTATTTT. Protein: CASSWGQDSTDTQYF.

The chain recombines TRBV7-3 with TRBJ1-2; 10 bases align to TRBD1. The CDR3 is made up of 15 amino acids. The germline V gene encodes CDR1 SGHTA and CDR2 FQGTGA. V lost 5 bases to trimming and J lost 4 bases; unmatched junction nucleotides: 7. DNA for the CDR3: TGTGCCAGCAGCCCGGGACAGGGGTTAACCTATGGCTACACCTTC. Translation: CASSPGQGLTYGYTF.

This clone appeared once. The V and J genes are TRBV2 and TRBJ2-7; 8 bases line up with TRBD1. The J segment lost 13 bases and the V segment lost 5 bases, leaving 7 bases of the junction unmatched. The CDR3 is 11 amino acids. Germline CDR1 and CDR2: SNHLY and FYNNEI. In nucleotides, the CDR3 is TGTGCCAGCAGTCCCGACAGGGGCTTTTACTTC. Its protein product is CASSPDRGFYF.

The chain carries TRBV5-1 and TRBJ2-5; D is perhaps TRBD1 (6 bases). The end of the DNA aligns better with TRBJ2-7, so the J call may be wrong. Looked up from germline, CDR1 is SGHRS and CDR2 is YFSETQ. The CDR3 sequence is 14 residues long. Here the CDR3 reads CASSFAGQSYEQYF. The CDR3 DNA reads TGCGCCAGCAGCTTTGCTGGACAGAGCTACGAGCAGTACTTC.

Details on this clone: Additional DNA sequences in this sample encode the identical CDR3. This sequence joins TRBV18 and TRBJ1-2; TRBD1 agrees at 8 bases. CDR1 and CDR2 (germline): KGHSH, LQKENI. CDR3 length equals 12 residues. V dropped 2 bases and J dropped 8; count of bases not matched to a gene: 1. The CDR3 protein is CASSPDRGGYTF. The DNA of the CDR3 is TGTGCCAGCTCACCAGACAGGGGAGGCTACACCTTC.

J is TRBJ2-3 and V is TRBV2, with D unclear. Germline V gene data show CDR1 as SNHLY and CDR2 as FYNNEI. V was trimmed by 4 bases and J by 12 bases, leaving 17 bases between them. The CDR3 is 13 residues long. This CDR3 is CASSAFDAGAQYF. DNA of the CDR3: TGTGCCAGCAGTGCCTTCGATGCCGGAGCCCAGTATTTT.

The V gene is TRBV4-1, the J gene TRBJ2-1, with 12 nucleotides matching TRBD2. In germline, CDR1 is MGHRA, CDR2 YSYEKL. This CDR3 is 19 amino acids long. The trim removed 1 base at V and 4 bases at J, leaving 11 bases unmatched. In DNA form, the CDR3 reads TGCGCCAGCAGCCAAGCGCGGGCGACTAGCGGGAGTTGGTACAATGAGCAGTTCTTC. This encodes CASSQARATSGSWYNEQFF.

This rearrangement joins TRBV15 to TRBJ2-5; tentatively, D is TRBD1 (6 bases). V lost 0 bases to trimming and J lost 3 bases, with 14 bases between them. The CDR3 contains 16 residues. Germline CDR1 reads LNHNV; CDR2 reads YYDKDF (reference sequence). In DNA form, the CDR3 reads TGTGCCACCAGCAGAGATGGGTTCAGGGGAGAAGAGACCCAGTACTTC. Amino acid sequence: CATSRDGFRGEETQYF.

The chain employs TRBV29-1 and TRBJ2-3; 11 nucleotides line up with TRBD2. The CDR3 has 17 amino acids. Germline lookup yields CDR1 SQVTM and CDR2 ANQGSEA. The ends lost 3 bases at V and 6 bases at J; junction bases unmatched: 14. The CDR3 here is CSVDGTSGSSSTDTQYF. The CDR3 nucleotides read TGCAGCGTTGATGGTACTAGCGGGAGTTCATCGACGGATACGCAGTATTTT.

About this clone: The identical CDR3 is also encoded by other nucleotide sequences in the sample. CDR3 sequence: CASSLGQGEGYTF. CDR3 in DNA: TGTGCCAGCTCGCTCGGACAGGGAGAAGGCTACACCTTC. The chain is built from TRBV18 and TRBJ1-2, with 8 positions matching TRBD1. V shed 6 bases and J 8 bases; nucleotides not matched to a gene: 8. Germline V CDR1 and CDR2: KGHSH, LQKENI. This CDR3 spans 13 amino acids.